This TCR beta chain was sequenced for a study of blood T cell repertoires in COVID-19 (TCRdb year 2020). In terms of the full investigation: Samples covering the acute and convalescent phases of COVID-19 were provided by collaborators in the United States, Italy and Spain. The dataset comprised deeply sampled blood TCRbeta repertoires from subjects exposed to, actively infected with, or recovered from COVID-19. Nearly every sample came with metadata listing a de-identified subject ID, COVID-19 status, age in years and sex. Where available, HLA class I and class II types were obtained from metadata supplied by the sample provider rather than from assay-based typing. The prospective study material was composed of cDNA or gDNA derived from T cells, B-cell-depleted T cells, or PBMCs. The repertoires were released in a freely available public database intended as a resource for research on the immune response to SARS-CoV-2. The samples were drawn from two sources: the first 160 participants of the ongoing ImmuneRACE study, and fewer than 1,500 subjects contributed by 6 global collaborators. General conclusions and limits of the study: Clinical and demographic metadata were provided uncurated, with the amount varying by source and participant.

TCRbeta CDR3 regions were amplified from genomic DNA using the immunoSEQ Assay, a bias-controlled multiplex PCR. From the authors' description of their analysis: Within the assay, amplification of reference gene primers was used to estimate how many nucleated cells each sample contained. To quantify the absolute abundance of each unique TCRbeta CDR3 rearrangement, sequence reads were collapsed and filtered. For each sample, productive Simpson clonality was calculated by taking the square root of Simpson's diversity index across productive rearrangements. What TCRdb holds here is the immuneACCESS table cut down to in-frame rearrangements. Part of the clones is not present; checked against another copy, under half of the missing clones reflect an unresolved V gene, and the others are unexplained. That table furnishes V, J and clone size, whereas the DNA furnished D and trimming. This sample gives about 250,000 clones in total; around 89% of them show up just once. The ten largest clones capture 0.99% of the sample.

The germline ends are 7 bases apart after V is trimmed by 1 base and J by 3 bases. The CDR3 runs 14 amino acids, cysteine and phenylalanine included. Only CDR3 DNA remains: 42 bases, in frame from the first base. The germline V gene (reference sequence) sets CDR1 to SEHNR and CDR2 to FQNEAQ. Regarding this clone: Its cognate antigen has yet to be identified. No quality values exist for individual bases; no much larger clone is one base distant.

Another Seattle source contributed samples from volunteer blood donors who had recovered from COVID-19. Collaborating institutions collected whole blood in K2EDTA tubes following their own protocols. For TCRbeta analysis, collaborators shipped samples as frozen whole blood, isolated PBMCs, or DNA extracted from either of those sample types. The origin of this receptor is a woman in her forties who had recovered from COVID-19. Sequencing used peripheral blood. The chain uses TRBV7-9 and TRBJ1-3; D gene: possibly TRBD1, on 6 matching bases. In nucleotide form, the sequence is TGTGCCAGCAGCTTAGTGGACAGTGGAAACACCATATATTTT. The translation is CASSLVDSGNTIYF.